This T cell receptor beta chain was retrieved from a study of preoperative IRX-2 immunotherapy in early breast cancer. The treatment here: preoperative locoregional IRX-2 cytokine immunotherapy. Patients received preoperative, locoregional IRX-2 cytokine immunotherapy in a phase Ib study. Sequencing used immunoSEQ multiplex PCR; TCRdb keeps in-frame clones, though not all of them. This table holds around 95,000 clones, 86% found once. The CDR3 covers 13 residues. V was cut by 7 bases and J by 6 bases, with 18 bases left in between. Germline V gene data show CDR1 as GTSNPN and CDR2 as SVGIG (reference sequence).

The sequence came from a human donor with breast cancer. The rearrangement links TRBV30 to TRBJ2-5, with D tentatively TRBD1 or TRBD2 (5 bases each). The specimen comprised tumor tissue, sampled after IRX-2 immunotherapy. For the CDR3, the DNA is TGTGCCTTTGAACGGGGCGCAGGAAAGACCCAGTACTTC. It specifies CAFERGAGKTQYF.